One and the same sample provided the 10 T cell receptor beta chains below, sequenced in a study of blood T cell repertoires in COVID-19. Sequencing was performed with immunoSEQ multiplex PCR; in TCRdb, only in-frame clones are kept and a portion is missing. Here the sample spans 250,000 to 300,000 clones, about nine tenths being singletons. The sample was peripheral blood. Source of these receptors: a woman in her forties who had recovered from COVID-19.

On this clone: The junction departs from the called germline gene at one end, perhaps through a read error. The rearrangement links TRBV5-4 to TRBJ1-1; TRBD1 matches at 9 bases. CDR3 length equals 14 residues. Germline V gives CDR1 SGHNT, CDR2 YYREEE (reference sequence). CDR3 region: CASSLDRGSIGAFF. CDR3 coding DNA: TGTGCCAGCAGTTTGGACAGGGGCTCCATCGGGGCTTTCTTT.

CDR3 in DNA: TGTGCCAGCAGCGAGCTAGCGGCGTACACAGATACGCAGTATTTT. Translating it yields CASSELAAYTDTQYF. V usage is TRBV9 and J usage is TRBJ2-3, with 7 nucleotides matching TRBD2. The J segment lost 2 bases and the V segment lost 3 bases, leaving 6 bases of the junction unmatched. The CDR3 contains 15 residues. Germline V CDR1 and CDR2: SGDLS, YYNGEE.

This CDR3 reads CASSVGGPNQPQHF. The DNA of the CDR3 is TGTGCCAGCAGCGTAGGGGGCCCCAATCAGCCCCAGCATTTT. The V and J genes are TRBV9 and TRBJ1-5; a weak D match, TRBD1 (5 bases). Trimming stripped 0 bases from V and 3 bases from J, with 7 bases between. The CDR3 sequence is 14 residues long. CDR1 and CDR2 (germline): SGDLS, YYNGEE. The full variable domain, completed using reference TRBV9 and TRBJ1-5, is DSGVTQTPKHLITATGQRVTLRCSPRSGDLSVYWYQQSLDQGLQFLIQYYNGEERAKGNILERFSAQQFPDLHSELNLSSLELGDSALYFCASSVGGPNQPQHFGDGTRLSIL.

The chain combines TRBV7-9 with TRBJ2-1; 13 bases are a match to TRBD2. The CDR3 contains 17 residues. Germline V lookup: CDR1 SEHNR, CDR2 FQNEAQ (reference sequence). Trimming took 3 bases from V and 6 from J; bases not matched to a gene: 8. This chain's CDR3 is CASSFRLAGGLGNEQFF. CDR3 coding DNA: TGTGCCAGCAGCTTTAGACTAGCGGGGGGCCTCGGCAATGAGCAGTTCTTC.

V and J are TRBV6-5 and TRBJ2-7, with 8 bases that match TRBD1. Germline V gene sequence: CDR1 MNHEY, CDR2 SVGAGI. With 7 bases clipped from V and 7 bases from J, the junction kept 15 bases outside the gene matches. The CDR3 has 15 residues. CDR3 in DNA: TGTGCCAGCACCCGCCCAGGGGGCCGGCAAGGAGAGCAGTACTTC. It encodes CASTRPGGRQGEQYF.

The chain combines TRBV27 with TRBJ1-5; TRBD1 agrees at 9 bases. Germline V gene lookup returns CDR1 MNHEY and CDR2 SMNVEV (reference sequence). Unmatched junction bases numbered 9, after V lost 6 bases and J lost 0 bases. The CDR3 is 17 residues long. Here the CDR3 DNA reads TGTGCCAGCAGGACCCTCGGGACAGGGAATAGCAATCAGCCCCAGCATTTT. Protein sequence: CASRTLGTGNSNQPQHF.

This chain connects TRBV6-4 to TRBJ1-1, with unresolved D. This CDR3 has 13 amino acids. The V end lost 4 bases, the J end lost 5 bases, and 11 bases lay between the germline ends. CDR1 MRHNA and CDR2 SNTAGT come from the germline V gene. This CDR3 reads CASSVKIGTEAFF. Written as DNA, the CDR3 is TGTGCCAGCAGTGTGAAAATCGGGACTGAAGCTTTCTTT.

The rearrangement uses TRBV19 and TRBJ1-2, with 7 bases identical to TRBD1. Germline assignment: CDR1 LNHDA and CDR2 SQIVND (reference sequence). The CDR3 has 14 residues. Unmatched junction bases numbered 11, after V lost 5 bases and J lost 8 bases. The CDR3 sequence: CASSLARQGRGYTF. In DNA, the CDR3 is TGTGCCAGTAGTCTCGCCCGACAGGGACGCGGCTACACCTTC.

The chain joins TRBV6-2 or TRBV6-3 to TRBJ1-5; D perhaps matches TRBD1 (5 bases). V was clipped by 5 bases and J by 5 bases, with 19 bases between them. CDR3 length: 16 residues. CDR1 and CDR2 from the germline V gene are MNHEY and SVGEGT. The CDR3 coding sequence is TGTGCCAGCAGTCACTTCGGGGGTGGCGGAGATCAGCCCCAGCATTTT. Translated: CASSHFGGGGDQPQHF.

This clone appeared a single time. J is TRBJ2-7 and V is TRBV5-1, with D maybe TRBD1 (5 bases). This CDR3 comprises 13 residues. V lost 4 bases and J 2 bases, leaving 10 bases between the germline ends. From germline, CDR1 is SGHRS and CDR2 YFSETQ. The CDR3 nucleotides read TGCGCCAGCAGCCTACAGGACACCTACGAGCAGTACTTC. Its translation is CASSLQDTYEQYF.